This TCR beta chain comes out of a study of primary melanoma T cells and metastatic recurrence (dated by TCRdb to 2019 to 2021). As for the study more broadly: The cohort was made up of roughly 190 primary melanomas of stage T2 to T4, with thickness greater than 1 mm. The study examined whether T-cell fraction and T-cell repertoire clonality in primary melanoma tumors predicted patient outcome. The T-cell fraction measured by TCR beta sequencing was compared against progression-free survival as the clinical outcome. Histopathological grading of tumor-infiltrating lymphocytes was compared with the T-cell fraction derived from sequencing. Study-level results and caveats: Progression-free survival prediction was reportedly improved more by adding T-cell fraction to tumor thickness than by adding any other histopathological variable. Protection appeared to be conferred by a T-cell fraction above 20% regardless of ulceration status, mitotic rate or nodal disease. The tumor T-cell fraction reportedly predicted progression-free survival independently of thickness, ulceration, mitotic rate and age. The authors framed an effective T-cell-mediated antitumor response in primary melanoma only as a suggestion, not a demonstrated mechanism.

Its CDR3 holds 15 amino acids, cysteine through phenylalanine. Only the CDR3 DNA stays, 45 bases, in frame from base 1. Per the germline V gene (reference sequence), LNHDA is the CDR1 and SQIVND is the CDR2. Ends trimmed: V by 4 bases, J by 4 bases; bases unmatched to a gene: 5. The primary melanoma of each patient had been surgically resected and was considered potentially curable but at risk of metastatic recurrence. Libraries were made using the immunoSEQ multiplex PCR assay. Primary melanoma tumor tissue underwent high-throughput sequencing of the T-cell receptor beta chain. From the authors' description of their analysis: The repertoire analyses covered TCRB CDR3 sharing between samples and the distribution of insertions and deletions. The predictive value of the T-cell fraction was ranked against histopathological variables by a gradient-boosted model. TCRdb retrieved this table from immuneACCESS and kept in-frame rearrangements only. Not all clones are present; in checked studies, unresolved V genes account for under half, and no reason is known for the remainder. V, J and clone size are those of that table, while D and trimming were read from the DNA. This sample lists around 2,300 clones; 65% to 75% were detected once. Jointly, the top ten make up 25% to 30% of the sample.

For this clone: It lacks a known antigen. No much larger clone is present one base from it, and per-base qualities are unavailable.

The sequencing input was melanoma tumor tissue. In this chain, TRBV19 is recombined with TRBJ2-7; the junction holds 12 bases that match TRBD2. The origin of this receptor is a human donor with melanoma. The CDR3 region has the sequence CASSTTSGGFYEQYF. The bases are TGTGCCAGTAGTACGACTAGCGGGGGATTTTACGAGCAGTACTTC.